One T cell receptor (beta chain) is described in this entry. This clone was picked up one time. The clone's antigen remains unknown. No base quality information exists; no much larger clone differs at one position. Collaborating institutions collected whole blood in K2EDTA tubes following their own protocols. Collaborator samples were shipped for TCRbeta analysis as frozen whole blood, isolated PBMCs, or DNA extracted from either sample type. TCRbeta CDR3 regions were amplified from genomic DNA by means of the immunoSEQ Assay, a bias-controlled multiplex PCR. The original methods were these. The number of nucleated cells in each sample was estimated by amplification of reference gene primers within the assay. To quantify the absolute abundance of each unique TCRbeta CDR3 rearrangement, sequence reads were collapsed and filtered. Productive Simpson clonality was computed per sample as the square root of Simpson's diversity index over productive rearrangements. As stored in TCRdb, this immuneACCESS dataset retains in-frame rearrangements with V and J assigned. A fraction of the clones does not appear; measured against another copy, unresolved V genes explain less than half of the discrepancy, and the remainder lacks a known reason. V, J and clone size reflect that table, while D and trimming were determined from the DNA. The sample profile shows more than 50,000 clones; roughly 78% of them were found once. The top ten clonotypes cover around 9.6% of the sample.

These data are taken from a study of blood T cell repertoires in COVID-19 (dated by TCRdb to the early 2020s). Some background on the complete study: Samples from collaborators originated in the United States, Italy and Spain and spanned both the acute and convalescent phases of COVID-19. The repertoires were made available in a free public database intended to serve as a resource for research on the immune response to SARS-CoV-2. The material from the prospective study consisted of cDNA or gDNA derived from T cells, B-cell-depleted T cells, or PBMCs. The samples were drawn from the first 160 participants of the ongoing ImmuneRACE study and from roughly 1,300 subjects provided by 6 global collaborators. Where HLA class I and class II types were available, the types were taken from metadata supplied by the sample provider, not from assay-based typing. Deeply sampled blood TCRbeta repertoires from subjects exposed to, actively infected with, or recovered from COVID-19 were included in the dataset. The sample metadata nearly always contained a de-identified subject ID, COVID-19 status, age in years and sex. Study-level results and caveats: The amount of clinical and demographic metadata varied by source and participant and was provided uncurated.

The cysteine opens and the phenylalanine closes a CDR3 of 12 amino acids. The read is trimmed to its CDR3 DNA, 36 bases read in frame from base 1. The germline V gene sets CDR1 to LGHNA and CDR2 to YSLEER. Trimming takes 6 bases from V and 8 bases from J, and the germline ends sit 8 bases apart. The specimen was peripheral blood. In this chain, TRBV4-3 is recombined with TRBJ1-6; TRBD1 might be the D gene, on 6 matching bases. The receptor's source is a human donor in a cohort sampled during active COVID-19. At the DNA level, the sequence is TGCGCCAGCAGAGGGGGGGATTCACCCCTCCACTTT. This yields the protein CASRGGDSPLHF.